These 28 T cell receptor beta chains came from one sample sequenced in a study of graft-versus-host responses after intestinal transplantation. Sequencing used immunoSEQ multiplex PCR; TCRdb keeps in-frame clones, though not all of them. Of around 23,000 clones listed, roughly 85% are singletons. The material sequenced was PBMCs, taken nearly 470 days after intestinal transplant. The receptor source for this set is a human patient who received an intestinal transplant, so some T cells may come from the graft donor.

The genes are TRBV18 and TRBJ2-2; no definite D call. Germline CDR1 KGHSH, CDR2 LQKENI. With 0 bases removed from V and 5 bases from J, the gap between germline ends came to 22 bases. The CDR3 runs to 19 residues. The CDR3 loop is CASSPPIVNQLVFTGELFF. CDR3 coding DNA: TGTGCCAGCTCACCACCGATTGTAAATCAGCTTGTGTTTACCGGGGAGCTGTTTTTT.

V is TRBV5-1 and J is TRBJ2-1, with a weak D call TRBD2 (5 bases). V was clipped by 0 bases and J by 0 bases, with 13 bases between them. The CDR3 is 17 amino acids. CDR1 is SGHRS and CDR2 is YFSETQ in the germline V gene. DNA for the CDR3: TGCGCCAGCAGCTTGGAAGGACTCTCCTTCTCCTACAATGAGCAGTTCTTC. As protein: CASSLEGLSFSYNEQFF.

The V gene is TRBV30, the J gene TRBJ2-3; a possible D gene is TRBD2 (5 bases). This CDR3 has 13 residues. CDR1 is GTSNPN and CDR2 is SVGIG in the germline V gene (reference sequence). The V end lost 1 base, the J end lost 5 bases, and 10 bases lay between the germline ends. This CDR3 is CAWSGRLQDTQYF. The DNA of the CDR3 is TGTGCCTGGAGTGGAAGACTACAAGATACGCAGTATTTT.

About this clone: The germline gene is not matched at one end of the junction; a read error may be the cause. V gene TRBV7-7 combines with J gene TRBJ2-1; D gene uncertain. CDR3 size: 13 residues. Germline V gene data show CDR1 as SSHAT and CDR2 as FNYEAQ (reference sequence). The CDR3 region is CASSATAGSEQFF. The DNA of the CDR3 is TGTGCTAGCAGCGCGACCGCCGGAAGCGAGCAGTTCTTC.

The chain employs TRBV10-3 and TRBJ2-1; D tentatively fits TRBD1 or TRBD2 (6 bases each). The CDR3 sequence is 14 residues long. Trimming shortened V by 10 bases and J by 2 bases, and 15 bases separated the two germline ends. The germline V gene has CDR1 ENHRY and CDR2 SYGVKD. CDR3 protein: CATGGTFPYNEQFF. The DNA of the CDR3 is TGTGCCACCGGCGGGACATTTCCCTACAATGAGCAGTTCTTC.

The CDR3 spells CASSQGVNEQFF. For the CDR3, the DNA is TGCGCCAGCAGCCAGGGTGTCAATGAGCAGTTCTTC. V usage is TRBV4-1 and J usage is TRBJ2-1; no firm D call. Looked up from germline, CDR1 is MGHRA and CDR2 is YSYEKL. The CDR3 has 12 residues. V was cut by 3 bases and J by 6 bases, with 6 bases left in between.

The J gene is TRBJ1-5, the V gene TRBV11-2; no clear D. V was clipped by 1 base and J by 7 bases, with 14 bases between them. Germline CDR1 is SGHAT and CDR2 is FQNNGV. There are 15 residues in the CDR3. Here the CDR3 reads CASSLGRAAGQPQHF. The CDR3 DNA follows: TGTGCCAGCAGCTTAGGCCGGGCCGCCGGGCAGCCCCAGCATTTT.

A single count supports this clone. The chain joins TRBV6-5 to TRBJ1-1; a possible D gene is TRBD1 (5 bases). CDR3 length equals 14 residues. Germline values: CDR1 MNHEY, CDR2 SVGAGI. Trimming pared 6 bases from V and 5 bases from J, leaving 16 bases between. The CDR3 sequence is CASSSPGRWTEAFF. The CDR3 DNA follows: TGTGCCAGCAGCTCTCCAGGGAGGTGGACTGAAGCTTTCTTT.

The chain carries TRBV7-2 and TRBJ2-7, with D possibly TRBD2 on 6 matching bases. V was pared by 5 bases and J by 4 bases, with 15 bases between. The CDR3 length is 14 residues. CDR1 is SGHTA and CDR2 is FQGNSA in the germline V gene. This CDR3 reads CASSRGLASYEQYF. In DNA form, the CDR3 reads TGTGCCAGCAGCAGAGGGCTAGCGAGTTACGAGCAGTACTTC.

The chain is built from TRBV29-1 and TRBJ1-1; TRBD1 matches 7 bases. Per the germline V gene, CDR1 is SQVTM and CDR2 is ANQGSEA. This CDR3 spans 13 amino acids. The trim removed 7 bases at V and 0 bases at J, leaving 5 bases unmatched. The chain's CDR3 is CSGNRGMNTEAFF. CDR3 DNA: TGCAGCGGTAACAGGGGAATGAACACTGAAGCTTTCTTT. Based on the CDR3 plus reference TRBV29-1 and TRBJ1-1, the full variable domain is SAVISQKPSRDICQRGTSLTIQCQVDSQVTMMFWYRQQPGQSLTLIATANQGSEATYESGFVIDKFPISRPNLTFSTLTVSNMSPEDSSIYLCSGNRGMNTEAFFGQGTRLTVV.

This chain links TRBV29-1 with TRBJ2-3, with 8 bases matching TRBD1. V lost 5 bases and J lost 5; bases outside the gene matches: 6. Per germline, CDR1 SQVTM and CDR2 ANQGSEA. The CDR3 has 13 amino acids. The CDR3 sequence is CSVQQGAGDTQYF. The CDR3 nucleotides are TGCAGCGTTCAGCAGGGGGCAGGAGATACGCAGTATTTT.

This clone came up a few times. The CDR3 DNA is TGTGCCAGCAGCCCGAACAGACTGGGGACCGGGGAGCTGTTTTTT. It yields the protein CASSPNRLGTGELFF. The chain employs TRBV5-6 and TRBJ2-2; D gene unclear. Trimming cost V 4 bases and J 5 bases, with 15 bases left between them. This CDR3 has 15 amino acids. Germline CDR1 and CDR2: SGHDT and YYEEEE.

Worth noting for this clone: One end of the junction is discordant with germline, which a read error may explain. The chain recombines TRBV7-7 with TRBJ2-7; 8 bases line up with TRBD1. Germline V gene sequence: CDR1 SSHAT, CDR2 FNYEAQ (reference sequence). This CDR3 has 14 amino acids. CDR3 sequence: CASSPGQGPYEQYF. The DNA of the CDR3 is TGTGCTAGCAGCCCTGGACAGGGACCCTACGAGCAGTACTTC.

The gene calls are TRBV9 and TRBJ2-3; 7 nucleotides align to TRBD2. The CDR3 consists of 15 residues. V dropped 2 bases and J dropped 1; count of bases not matched to a gene: 4. Germline V gives CDR1 SGDLS, CDR2 YYNGEE. The chain's CDR3 is CASSVGRGRTDTQYF. The CDR3 region has the DNA TGTGCCAGCAGCGTGGGGAGGGGCCGCACAGATACGCAGTATTTT.

This clone was seen a handful of times. V gene TRBV28 combines with J gene TRBJ2-6, with D uncertain. Looked up from germline, CDR1 is MDHEN and CDR2 is SYDVKM. This CDR3 spans 16 amino acids. With 5 bases removed from V and 0 bases from J, the gap between germline ends came to 11 bases. The CDR3 here is CASSPPRSSGANVLTF. The DNA of the CDR3 is TGTGCCAGCAGTCCGCCGAGGAGCTCTGGGGCCAACGTCCTGACTTTC.

The gene calls are TRBV12-5 and TRBJ2-2; D possibly corresponds to TRBD2 (6 bases). The V end lost 0 bases, the J end lost 3 bases, and 14 bases lay between the germline ends. This CDR3 comprises 17 residues. Germline V CDR1 and CDR2: LGHNT, FRNRAP. The CDR3 is CASGLVKARDYTGELFF. DNA for the CDR3: TGTGCTAGTGGTTTGGTAAAGGCGCGGGACTACACCGGGGAGCTGTTTTTT.

The genes are TRBV2 and TRBJ2-7; D perhaps matches TRBD1 (6 bases). The ends were cut back, 8 bases at V and 3 bases at J, with 17 bases in the middle. CDR1 SNHLY and CDR2 FYNNEI come from the germline V gene. The CDR3 extends over 14 amino acids. The CDR3, as DNA: TGTGCCAGCTACCTCAGGGGTGTAAACTACGAGCAGTACTTC. It codes for CASYLRGVNYEQYF.

The rearrangement joins TRBV2 to TRBJ2-6, with D perhaps assigned TRBD1 or TRBD2 (5 bases each). CDR1 is SNHLY and CDR2 is FYNNEI in the germline V gene. The CDR3 sequence is 15 residues long. V lost 6 bases and J 0 bases, leaving 9 bases between the germline ends. The CDR3, as DNA: TGTGCCAGCAGACAGAGGGGCTCTGGGGCCAACGTCCTGACTTTC. It yields the protein CASRQRGSGANVLTF. The whole variable domain, remainder taken from reference TRBV2 and TRBJ2-6, is EPEVTQTPSHQVTQMGQEVILRCVPISNHLYFYWYRQILGQKVEFLVSFYNNEISEKSEIFDDQFSVERPDGSNFTLKIRSTKLEDSAMYFCASRQRGSGANVLTFGAGSRLTVL.

The V call is TRBV18, the J call TRBJ2-4, with a tentative D call TRBD1 (5 bases). Germline V gene data show CDR1 as KGHSH and CDR2 as LQKENI. This CDR3 is built from 13 residues. The V end lost 4 bases, the J end lost 6 bases, and 10 bases lay between the germline ends. In DNA, the CDR3 is TGTGCCAGCTCACTAGATGACAGAAACATTCAGTACTTC. This sequence encodes CASSLDDRNIQYF.

The chain couples TRBV5-1 to TRBJ2-3; D remains unclear. Germline lookup yields CDR1 SGHRS and CDR2 YFSETQ. The CDR3 is 14 amino acids. V was pared by 4 bases and J by 5 bases, with 14 bases between. The chain's CDR3 is CASSAARMGDTQYF. CDR3 coding DNA: TGCGCCAGCAGCGCCGCTAGAATGGGAGATACGCAGTATTTT.

The chain recombines TRBV7-9 with TRBJ1-1; D is ambiguous. The CDR3 runs to 11 residues. Trimming shortened V by 4 bases and J by 1 base, and 1 base separated the two germline ends. Germline CDR1 reads SEHNR; CDR2 reads FQNEAQ (reference sequence). The chain's CDR3 is CASSWNTEAFF. The CDR3 coding sequence is TGTGCCAGCAGCTGGAACACTGAAGCTTTCTTT.

This clone has a single count. The chain employs TRBV7-6 and TRBJ1-4; the D gene is possibly TRBD1 (5 bases). Trimming cost V 5 bases and J 8 bases, with 18 bases left between them. This CDR3 has 15 amino acids. Germline CDR1 reads SGHVS; CDR2 reads FNYEAQ. The CDR3 DNA sequence: TGTGCCAGCAGCCCCCGGACGGGGGGGTGGGAAAAACTGTTTTTT. This sequence encodes CASSPRTGGWEKLFF.

This clone occurred a few times. CDR3 region: CASSEGRGGTDTQYF. Written as DNA, the CDR3 is TGTGCCAGCAGTGAAGGGCGGGGGGGCACAGATACGCAGTATTTT. V and J are TRBV6-4 and TRBJ2-3, with 8 bases identical to TRBD2. J gave up 1 base and V 3 bases, and 3 bases lay outside the gene matches. Germline lookup yields CDR1 MRHNA and CDR2 SNTAGT. The CDR3 is 15 residues long.

This chain joins TRBV6-5 and TRBJ1-5; the D is unclear. Trimming left V 5 bases short and J 0 bases short, with 8 bases between. The V gene's germline CDR1 is MNHEY and CDR2 SVGAGI. This CDR3 is built from 14 residues. As DNA, the CDR3 is TGTGCCAGCAGTCCCGGGGATAGCAATCAGCCCCAGCATTTT. This gives the protein CASSPGDSNQPQHF.

The gene calls are TRBV15 and TRBJ2-7; TRBD1 agrees at 11 bases. Unmatched junction bases numbered 5, after V lost 1 base and J lost 3 bases. Looked up from germline, CDR1 is LNHNV and CDR2 is YYDKDF (reference sequence). The CDR3 covers 16 residues. As DNA, the CDR3 is TGTGCCACCAGCAGAGGCGGGACAGGGGGTCTCTACGAGCAGTACTTC. The encoded protein is CATSRGGTGGLYEQYF.

The chain recombines TRBV19 with TRBJ1-4, with D hard to call. Germline CDR1 is LNHDA and CDR2 is SQIVND (reference sequence). V was pared by 3 bases and J by 0 bases, with 11 bases between. The CDR3 totals 16 residues. The CDR3 DNA is TGTGCCAGTAGTATCCGGCCGGGGACAACTAATGAAAAACTGTTTTTT. Residues: CASSIRPGTTNEKLFF.

The chain combines TRBV5-1 with TRBJ1-5, with 7 nucleotides matching TRBD1. This CDR3 is built from 14 residues. Losses at the gene ends were 0 bases for V and 6 bases for J; bases not matched to a gene: 3. The V gene's germline CDR1 is SGHRS and CDR2 YFSETQ. The CDR3 sequence is CASSLGQGSQPQHF. The CDR3 region has the DNA TGCGCCAGCAGCTTGGGACAGGGAAGTCAGCCCCAGCATTTT.

V gene TRBV30 combines with J gene TRBJ2-7; no clear D. Germline CDR1 GTSNPN, CDR2 SVGIG (reference sequence). This CDR3 has 10 amino acids. V was cut by 5 bases and J by 6 bases, with 8 bases left in between. The CDR3 here is CAWSRSEQYF. The CDR3 nucleotides are TGTGCCTGGTCCCGTAGCGAGCAGTACTTC.